These 21 T cell receptor beta chains came from one sample sequenced in a study of control samples from healthy donors and cancer patients (dated by TCRdb to 2018 to 2020). Library prep was done by the immunoSEQ multiplex PCR assay. TCRdb's version of the immuneACCESS table is confined to in-frame rearrangements and falls short of the full clone set. An unresolved V gene accounts for under half of the shortfall where checked; the remainder is of unknown origin. The table for this sample lists about 140,000 clones; roughly nine tenths of them were counted only once. 6% to 9% of the sample lies in the top ten. Sequences were obtained from blood. The receptor source for this set is a man between 18 and 35 years old in good health.

The chain uses TRBV5-1 and TRBJ2-5; 7 positions agree with TRBD1. This CDR3 comprises 15 residues. V was clipped by 0 bases and J by 1 base; unmatched bases: 3. Germline values: CDR1 SGHRS, CDR2 YFSETQ. The CDR3 DNA reads TGCGCCAGCAGCTTGGTGGCAGGGGGCCAAGAGACCCAGTACTTC. Translation: CASSLVAGGQETQYF. The full variable domain, rest sourced from reference TRBV5-1 and TRBJ2-5, is KAGVTQTPRYLIKTRGQQVTLSCSPISGHRSVSWYQQTPGQGLQFLFEYFSETQRNKGNFPGRFSGRQFSNSRSEMNVSTLELGDSALYLCASSLVAGGQETQYFGPGTRLLVL.

CDR3 loop: CASSLAGGQANNEQFF. In DNA form, the CDR3 reads TGTGCCAGCAGCTTGGCCGGGGGACAGGCCAACAATGAGCAGTTCTTC. This chain connects TRBV5-5 to TRBJ2-1; 8 bases are a match to TRBD1. V dropped 0 bases and J dropped 5; count of bases not matched to a gene: 7. The CDR3 is 16 amino acids. The V gene's germline CDR1 is SGHKS and CDR2 YYEKEE (reference sequence).

The rearrangement uses TRBV5-1 and TRBJ1-1; D is ambiguous. CDR3 length: 13 amino acids. In germline, CDR1 is SGHRS, CDR2 YFSETQ. Trimming removed 3 bases from V and 0 bases from J, with 6 bases in between. The CDR3 here is CASSSDMNTEAFF. The CDR3 coding sequence is TGCGCCAGCAGCTCAGACATGAACACTGAAGCTTTCTTT.

This clone was recorded only once. This rearrangement joins TRBV14 to TRBJ1-3, with 8 bases fitting TRBD1. The CDR3 runs 15 residues. CDR1 SGHDN and CDR2 FVKESK come from the germline V gene. J gave up 4 bases and V 1 base, and 3 bases lay outside the gene matches. CDR3 loop: CASSQGTGYGNTIYF. In DNA form, the CDR3 reads TGTGCCAGCAGCCAAGGGACAGGGTACGGAAACACCATATATTTT.

V gene TRBV5-4 combines with J gene TRBJ1-2; D is undetermined. The germline CDR1 and CDR2 sequences are SGHNT and YYREEE (reference sequence). The CDR3 is made up of 14 amino acids. Trimming stripped 0 bases from V and 4 bases from J, with 10 bases between. In nucleotides, the CDR3 is TGTGCCAGCAGCTTGGATCAGGCTCCCTATGGCTACACCTTC. It is translated as CASSLDQAPYGYTF.

The chain combines TRBV6-5 with TRBJ2-3; D gene ambiguous. Germline V gives CDR1 MNHEY, CDR2 SVGAGI. This CDR3 has 13 amino acids. V was pared by 6 bases and J by 0 bases, with 7 bases between. This CDR3 reads CASRSSSTDTQYF. CDR3 DNA: TGTGCCAGCAGGAGCTCCAGCACAGATACGCAGTATTTT.

This clone was found once. The chain joins TRBV3-1 (or the pseudogene TRBV3-2) to TRBJ1-2; the match to TRBD1 covers 7 bases. The CDR3 has 15 residues. CDR1 LGHDT and CDR2 YNNKEL come from the germline V gene (reference sequence). V lost 0 bases, J lost 5 bases, and 6 bases stayed unmatched. The CDR3: CASSQDYGTAYGYTF. CDR3 nucleotide sequence: TGTGCCAGCAGCCAAGATTATGGGACAGCTTATGGCTACACCTTC.

The genes are TRBV28 and TRBJ1-5, with a possible D match to TRBD1 (6 bases). Germline V CDR1 and CDR2: MDHEN, SYDVKM. V lost 3 bases, J lost 5 bases, and 11 bases lay in between. The CDR3 contains 14 residues. The CDR3 sequence is CASSFVQGYQPQHF. The CDR3 region has the DNA TGTGCCAGCAGTTTCGTACAGGGTTATCAGCCCCAGCATTTT.

The chain uses TRBV6-1 and TRBJ1-5; TRBD1 agrees at 7 bases. The germline gives CDR1 MNHNS, CDR2 SASEGT. The CDR3 spans 14 residues. V shed 3 bases, J shed 6 bases, and the junction held 5 bases outside the gene matches. Here the CDR3 reads CASSDEGARQPQHF. As DNA, the CDR3 is TGTGCCAGCAGTGATGAGGGGGCTCGTCAGCCCCAGCATTTT.

The chain recombines TRBV2 with TRBJ1-2; D not resolved. V was pared by 0 bases and J by 3 bases, with 17 bases between. Per germline, CDR1 SNHLY and CDR2 FYNNEI. The CDR3 runs to 17 residues. The CDR3 coding sequence is TGTGCCAGCAGTGAAGCGCTTCAAGGGCAGGTAGACTATGGCTACACCTTC. Translation gives CASSEALQGQVDYGYTF.

The chain carries TRBV5-1 and TRBJ2-1; 9 bases are a match to TRBD2. Losses at the gene ends were 0 bases for V and 5 bases for J; bases not matched to a gene: 3. The V gene's germline CDR1 is SGHRS and CDR2 YFSETQ. This CDR3 has 15 residues. The CDR3: CASSLGGGADNEQFF. CDR3 nucleotides: TGCGCCAGCAGCTTGGGCGGGGGGGCCGACAATGAGCAGTTCTTC.

The chain recombines TRBV5-4 with TRBJ2-7, with no clear D. Germline CDR1 is SGHNT and CDR2 is YYREEE (reference sequence). V was shortened by 0 bases and J by 3 bases, with 10 bases between the two germline ends. CDR3 length: 14 amino acids. In DNA form, the CDR3 reads TGTGCCAGCAGCTTGGAGGGCGGATTCTACGAGCAGTACTTC. Its protein is CASSLEGGFYEQYF.

The V and J genes are TRBV29-1 and TRBJ2-5; D remains unclear. V was cut by 2 bases and J by 0 bases, with 13 bases left in between. The CDR3 sequence is 15 residues long. Germline lookup yields CDR1 SQVTM and CDR2 ANQGSEA. The CDR3 reads CSVELGYPYQETQYF. CDR3 nucleotide sequence: TGCAGCGTTGAACTGGGTTACCCCTACCAAGAGACCCAGTACTTC.

The chain couples TRBV21-1 to TRBJ1-3. TRBV21-1 is classified as a pseudogene. This CDR3 contains 13 residues. This chain's CDR3 is CASSKVVGDTIYF. Written as DNA, the CDR3 is TGTGCCAGCAGCAAAGTCGTGGGTGACACCATATATTTT.

This sequence joins TRBV18 and TRBJ2-3; D may be TRBD1 or TRBD2 (5 bases each). Trimming pared 1 base from V and 0 bases from J, leaving 14 bases between. The length of the CDR3 is 17 residues. Germline lookup yields CDR1 KGHSH and CDR2 LQKENI. This CDR3 is CASSPRSLGASTDTQYF. As DNA, the CDR3 is TGTGCCAGCTCACCACGCTCCCTCGGGGCGAGCACAGATACGCAGTATTTT.

In regard to this clone: The sample carries other DNA sequences with the same CDR3. This sequence joins TRBV3-1 (or the pseudogene TRBV3-2) and TRBJ1-6, with 9 bases fitting TRBD1. CDR1 is LGHDT and CDR2 is YNNKEL in the germline V gene (reference sequence). This CDR3 is built from 13 residues. Unmatched junction bases numbered 3, after V lost 5 bases and J lost 10 bases. As DNA, the CDR3 is TGTGCCAGCAGCAGGGACAGGGTGTCACCCCTCCACTTT. Its protein product is CASSRDRVSPLHF.

V usage is TRBV4-1 and J usage is TRBJ2-3, with D unclear. V shed 4 bases and J shed 0 bases, with 8 bases lying between them. The CDR3 runs 14 residues. Germline lookup yields CDR1 MGHRA and CDR2 YSYEKL. The CDR3 DNA reads as TGCGCCAGCAGCCGAGGATTTAGCACAGATACGCAGTATTTT. Its protein is CASSRGFSTDTQYF.

The J gene is TRBJ1-5, the V gene TRBV4-1; 9 positions match TRBD1. Germline V gene sequence: CDR1 MGHRA, CDR2 YSYEKL. CDR3 size: 16 residues. The V gene end was trimmed by 5 bases and the J gene end by 0 bases; junction bases not matched to a gene: 5. In nucleotides, the CDR3 is TGCGCCAGCAGCGATACAGGGGGCCCTAGCAATCAGCCCCAGCATTTT. Its protein product is CASSDTGGPSNQPQHF.

The V and J genes are TRBV27 and TRBJ1-2; D gene ambiguous. Trimming stripped 0 bases from V and 2 bases from J, with 10 bases between. CDR3 length equals 15 residues. Germline lookup yields CDR1 MNHEY and CDR2 SMNVEV (reference sequence). Here the CDR3 reads CASSLSWGRNYGYTF. The CDR3 DNA sequence: TGTGCCAGCAGTTTATCGTGGGGTAGGAACTATGGCTACACCTTC.

This CDR3 is CASSLSQFTDTQYF. Here the CDR3 DNA reads TGTGCCAGCAGTTTGTCCCAGTTCACAGATACGCAGTATTTT. V usage is TRBV28 and J usage is TRBJ2-3; D call uncertain. Trimming removed 3 bases from V and 2 bases from J, with 9 bases in between. Germline CDR1 MDHEN, CDR2 SYDVKM. This CDR3 has 14 amino acids. Full variable domain (outside the CDR3, taken from reference TRBV28 and TRBJ2-3): DVKVTQSSRYLVKRTGEKVFLECVQDMDHENMFWYRQDPGLGLRLIYFSYDVKMKEKGDIPEGYSVSREKKERFSLILESASTNQTSMYLCASSLSQFTDTQYFGPGTRLTVL.

This chain connects TRBV7-2 to TRBJ1-1; D ambiguous. Per germline, CDR1 SGHTA and CDR2 FQGNSA. V was trimmed by 0 bases and J by 7 bases, leaving 9 bases between them. The CDR3 spans 13 residues. As DNA, the CDR3 is TGTGCCAGCAGCTTAGCGGGGTCCAGTGAAGCTTTCTTT. Amino acid sequence: CASSLAGSSEAFF.